The rows below give T cell receptor beta chains drawn from one sample of a study of tumor and adjacent non-tumor tissue in lung cancer. MiXCR, applied by TCRdb to the multiplex PCR reads, yields one record per CDR3 protein. The sample contains more than 55,000 distinct CDR3 sequences, roughly three quarters of which appear only once. The sequenced sample was distant non-tumor lung tissue. Receptors originate from a man aged 55 to 70 with non-small cell lung cancer. The CDR3 runs from the conserved cysteine through the conserved F or W. Each record gives: CDR3 protein, CDR3 length, V gene, clone size, J gene. Clone size is not always given. Where it is, it says once, few, many or a class for expanded clones.

CDR3: CARSGLGTTSTGELFF; length: 16; V: TRBV6-1; size: -; J: TRBJ2-2
CDR3: CASSLGSWQSQHF; length: 13; V: TRBV12-3/TRBV12-4; size: -; J: TRBJ1-5
CDR3: CAISDHGTSGRDSRANVLSF; length: 20; V: TRBV10-3; size: -; J: TRBJ2-6
CDR3: CSLVPLAGRTDTQYF; length: 15; V: TRBV29-1; size: -; J: TRBJ2-3
CDR3: CASSLGGTGNSLGELFF; length: 17; V: TRBV7-9; size: -; J: TRBJ2-2
CDR3: CASSDSSGANVLIF; length: 14; V: TRBV6-1; size: -; J: TRBJ2-6
CDR3: CASSPWDRGPKLLF; length: 14; V: TRBV6-2/TRBV6-3; size: -; J: TRBJ1-4
CDR3: CASEGWVGRWVHEQYF; length: 16; V: TRBV10-3; size: -; J: TRBJ2-7
CDR3: CSVGQGADRPQHF; length: 13; V: TRBV29-1; size: once; J: TRBJ1-5
CDR3: CASSLSGTGCVNTEAFF; length: 17; V: TRBV11-2; size: -; J: TRBJ1-1
CDR3: CASSGIGPLGYTF; length: 13; V: TRBV5-1; size: few; J: TRBJ1-2
CDR3: CAGSSYVGSYEQYF; length: 14; V: TRBV12-3/TRBV12-4; size: -; J: TRBJ2-7
CDR3: CASCRDSNQPQHF; length: 13; V: TRBV2; size: -; J: TRBJ1-5
CDR3: CASSYDLLARDEQYF; length: 15; V: TRBV6-5; size: -; J: TRBJ2-7
CDR3: CANGSGTDPSF; length: 11; V: TRBV6-2/TRBV6-3; size: -; J: TRBJ1-3
CDR3: CASSQGLAGGWNDQLF; length: 16; V: TRBV4-1; size: -; J: TRBJ2-1
CDR3: CASSEDVGPNQPQHF; length: 15; V: TRBV6-1; size: -; J: TRBJ1-5
CDR3: CASRSLGTKYGYTF; length: 14; V: TRBV28; size: -; J: TRBJ1-2
CDR3: CVSSPSRLSNTGAFF; length: 15; V: TRBV6-1; size: -; J: TRBJ1-1
CDR3: CASSEVPFGGSNQPQHF; length: 17; V: TRBV6-1; size: -; J: TRBJ1-5
CDR3: CSVKDREWGSYEQYF; length: 15; V: TRBV29-1; size: -; J: TRBJ2-7
CDR3: CTSMGSGRGNEQFF; length: 14; V: TRBV6-5; size: -; J: TRBJ2-1
CDR3: CASSTTTAGELFF; length: 13; V: TRBV7-2; size: many; J: TRBJ2-2
CDR3: CASSQGILAGGTDERYF; length: 17; V: TRBV4-1; size: -; J: TRBJ2-7
CDR3: CDSSSGNRNGELFF; length: 14; V: TRBV28; size: -; J: TRBJ2-2
CDR3: CAGRVARVNEAFF; length: 13; V: TRBV12-3/TRBV12-4; size: -; J: TRBJ1-1
CDR3: CASSPDSSTDTQYF; length: 14; V: TRBV5-1; size: many; J: TRBJ2-3
CDR3: CATSEGQDYTGELFF; length: 15; V: TRBV24-1; size: -; J: TRBJ2-2
CDR3: CARTFMTGRHEQYF; length: 14; V: TRBV5-1; size: -; J: TRBJ2-7
CDR3: CASSLVGGSGELFF; length: 14; V: TRBV5-5; size: -; J: TRBJ2-2
CDR3: CSAEVDTTGELFF; length: 13; V: TRBV29-1; size: -; J: TRBJ2-2
CDR3: CASTQEVGLQYEQYF; length: 15; V: TRBV14; size: -; J: TRBJ2-7
CDR3: CASSTSRTGNPGAQYF; length: 16; V: TRBV7-9; size: few; J: TRBJ2-5
CDR3: CSARAVARGVSPQHF; length: 15; V: TRBV20-1; size: -; J: TRBJ1-5
CDR3: CADSQERNYNEQFF; length: 14; V: TRBV4-1; size: -; J: TRBJ2-1
CDR3: CTVEYRGDEQYF; length: 12; V: TRBV29-1; size: -; J: TRBJ2-7
CDR3: CASSLKGPTNEKLFF; length: 15; V: TRBV5-1; size: -; J: TRBJ1-4
CDR3: CASIYGRNSYEQYF; length: 14; V: TRBV6-5; size: -; J: TRBJ2-7
CDR3: CASSQGYNEQSF; length: 12; V: TRBV4-1; size: -; J: TRBJ2-1
CDR3: CASNRAGTILAFF; length: 13; V: TRBV28; size: -; J: TRBJ1-1
CDR3: CASSLPSPGLVVDEQFF; length: 17; V: TRBV5-1; size: -; J: TRBJ2-1
CDR3: CGSGGTGGETQYF; length: 13; V: TRBV6-2/TRBV6-3; size: -; J: TRBJ2-5
CDR3: CASSFRTDTQCF; length: 12; V: TRBV5-4; size: -; J: TRBJ2-3
CDR3: CANSLYPSGIGPNQETQYF; length: 19; V: TRBV5-1; size: -; J: TRBJ2-5
CDR3: CTSSSGTGSNTGELFF; length: 16; V: TRBV28; size: -; J: TRBJ2-2
CDR3: CAGSYTSGTRVLFF; length: 14; V: TRBV11-1; size: -; J: TRBJ2-2